Listed below are T cell receptor beta chains from one sample, sequenced in a study of CD8 T cells in Susac syndrome. TCRdb processed the immunoSEQ multiplex PCR reads anew with MiXCR; each CDR3 protein has one entry. The profile shows some 130,000 distinct CDR3 sequences, approximately 94% of them singletons. Material for sequencing was CD4+ T cells from PBMCs. The receptors come from a human donor with multiple sclerosis. The CDR3 runs from the conserved cysteine through the conserved F or W. The D gene is left open where the match is weak. A row's size may be missing; if present it is once, few, many or a size class.

v_gene	j_gene	d_gene	abundance	CDR3nt	CDR3aa
TRBV6-5	TRBJ2-7	-	once	TGTGCCAGCAGTTATTTCCCCGGGACCACCTACGAGCAGTACTTC	CASSYFPGTTYEQYF
TRBV4-2	TRBJ1-1	-	-	TGTGCCAGCAGCCAAGCCCGCTTAGGGACTGAAGCTTTCTTT	CASSQARLGTEAFF
TRBV6-1	TRBJ2-1	-	-	TGTGCCAGCAGTGAAACAGGACCCTCCTACAATGAGCAGTTCTTC	CASSETGPSYNEQFF
TRBV5-6	TRBJ1-5	-	once	TGTGCCAGCAGCTTGGCAGTTGGCCAGCCCCAGCATTTT	CASSLAVGQPQHF
TRBV5-4	TRBJ2-5	-	-	TGTGCCAGCAGCCCGCGGTCCCAAGAGACCCAGTACTTC	CASSPRSQETQYF
TRBV10-2	TRBJ2-2	TRBD2	-	TGCGCCAGCAGACCAGGACTAGCGGGATCCACCGGGGAGCTGTTTTTT	CASRPGLAGSTGELFF
TRBV5-6	TRBJ2-1	TRBD2	-	TGTGCCAGCAGCCCCTCGTTACGGGAGGGTTACAATGAGCAGTTCTTC	CASSPSLREGYNEQFF
TRBV9	TRBJ1-5	-	-	TGTGCCAGCAGCGTAGAACCTTATAGCAATCAGCCCCAGCATTTT	CASSVEPYSNQPQHF
TRBV29-1	TRBJ2-1	-	-	TGCAGCGTCGGTATTTCCAATGAGCAGTTCTTC	CSVGISNEQFF
TRBV19	TRBJ2-5	TRBD1	-	TGTGCCAGTAGTATAGACTACAGGGGTAGGCAAGAGACCCAGTACTTC	CASSIDYRGRQETQYF